The sequence of this TCR beta chain was determined in a study of CD8+ T cells in alopecia areata. On the study more broadly: Tofacitinib exposure lasted 6 to 18 months, followed by 6 months off drug.

The CDR3 has 17 residues. Germline V gene data show CDR1 as SNHLY and CDR2 as FYNNEI. After removal of 7 bases from V and 4 bases from J, the junction contained 17 bases not matched to a gene. Extracted RNA was reverse transcribed into cDNA, the sequencing template. Sequencing was performed with immunoSEQ multiplex PCR; in TCRdb, only in-frame clones are kept and a portion is missing. The sample shows 150,000 to 200,000 clones, around 71% of them seen only once. This TCR was sampled from a human donor with alopecia areata. This chain links TRBV2 with TRBJ2-3; 7 nucleotides match TRBD2. Sequences were derived from CD8+ T cells sorted from blood, sampled at week 0. The CDR3: CASTSRRGTYLADTQYF. In nucleotides, the CDR3 is TGTGCCAGCACCTCCCGGCGGGGGACGTATCTGGCAGATACGCAGTATTTT.